The TCR beta chain under discussion was sequenced for a study of human T cells and chemical hapten exposure. Background on the study: Upper-back patch tests with 0.01% DPC were read at 6 days.

Trimming took off 1 base at V and 7 bases at J, with 8 bases between the two ends. Germline V gives CDR1 SGHTA, CDR2 FQGNSA. The CDR3 consists of 13 residues. As for time point: pre-sensitization, week 0. The treatment: therapeutic diphenylcyclopropenone sensitization with weekly scalp DPC. The drawing of blood occurred before each patch test was applied. TCRdb ran MiXCR on the RACE reads and lists one entry per CDR3 protein. Among about 85,000 distinct CDR3 sequences listed, roughly 8.5% were seen once. The sample holds a few counts of this clonotype. This clonotype was sampled from a man in his forties with alopecia areata. Some clones in this sample may be carry-over from other donors' samples. J is TRBJ1-5 and V is TRBV7-2; weak D call: TRBD1 (5 bases). Sequenced material: whole blood, taken in connection with sensitization to the hapten diphenylcyclopropenone (DPC). CDR3 residues: CASSLGGGQPQHF. CDR3 bases: TGTGCCAGCAGCTTAGGTGGGGGGCAGCCCCAGCATTTT.